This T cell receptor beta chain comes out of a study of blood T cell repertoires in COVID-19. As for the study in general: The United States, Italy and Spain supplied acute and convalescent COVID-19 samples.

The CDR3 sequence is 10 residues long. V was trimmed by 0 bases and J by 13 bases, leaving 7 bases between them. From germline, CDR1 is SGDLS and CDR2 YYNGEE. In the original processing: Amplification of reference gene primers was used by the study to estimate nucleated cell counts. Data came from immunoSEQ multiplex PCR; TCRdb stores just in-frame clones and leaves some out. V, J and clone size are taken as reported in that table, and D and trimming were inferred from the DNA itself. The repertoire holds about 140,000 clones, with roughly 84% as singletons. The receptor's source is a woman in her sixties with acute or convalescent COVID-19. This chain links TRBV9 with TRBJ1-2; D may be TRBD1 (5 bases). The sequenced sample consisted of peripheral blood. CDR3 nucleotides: TGTGCCAGCAGCGTAGAGACAGCCACCTTC. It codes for CASSVETATF.